A single sample gave rise to the 4 T cell receptor beta chains below, sequenced in a study of neoadjuvant anti-PD-1 for oral cavity cancer. The repertoire was sequenced with immunoSEQ multiplex PCR; TCRdb's copy has only in-frame clones and lacks some. The sample comprises roughly 18,000 clones, approximately 79% of which are singletons, and approximately 2.7% rests with the top ten. The specimen comprised PBMCs, sampled before nivolumab (anti-PD-1) treatment. These receptors were taken from a person between 35 and 79 years old with oral cavity squamous cell carcinoma.

V is TRBV19 and J is TRBJ1-1, with D unresolved. The CDR3 loop spans 15 amino acids. The V gene lost 5 bases and the J gene lost 0 bases, with 13 bases spanning the gap. The germline V gene encodes CDR1 LNHDA and CDR2 SQIVND (reference sequence). CDR3 residues: CASSPLVNMNTEAFF. The DNA for the CDR3 is TGTGCCAGTAGTCCTCTCGTGAACATGAACACTGAAGCTTTCTTT.

The chain joins TRBV28 to TRBJ2-7; 12 bases are a match to TRBD2. In germline, CDR1 is MDHEN, CDR2 SYDVKM. The CDR3 spans 16 residues. J gave up 6 bases and V 6 bases, and 12 bases lay outside the gene matches. DNA of the CDR3: TGTGCCAGCAGACGTGGACTAGCGGGAAGGAGGGGCGAGCAGTACTTC. The encoded protein is CASRRGLAGRRGEQYF.

The V call is TRBV7-8, the J call TRBJ2-7; 8 bases align to TRBD2. The J segment lost 3 bases and the V segment lost 2 bases, leaving 3 bases of the junction unmatched. CDR3 length equals 14 residues. CDR1 and CDR2 (germline): SGHVS, FQNEAQ. The CDR3 spells CASSLTSGLYEQYF. CDR3 DNA sequence: TGTGCCAGCAGCTTAACTAGCGGACTCTACGAGCAGTACTTC.

The chain carries TRBV7-3 and TRBJ2-1; a possible D gene is TRBD2 (5 bases). V was trimmed by 2 bases and J by 0 bases, leaving 8 bases between them. The CDR3 length is 15 residues. Germline V CDR1 and CDR2: SGHTA, FQGTGA. The DNA of the CDR3 is TGTGCCAGCAGCTTAGGCGGGCGCTCCTACAATGAGCAGTTCTTC. Translated: CASSLGGRSYNEQFF.